This TCR beta chain came from a study of T-cell reconstitution after alpha-beta-depleted transplantation in children. This clonotype came up many times. Its specificity is not known. Findings and limits, study-wide: Among T cells one year after transplant, newly produced cells accounted for most counts and diversity. Approximately two months post-transplant, alpha-beta T cells reportedly originated from several hundred expanded graft clones.

As it was prepared, the TCRbeta library received unique molecular identifiers. Each CDR3 protein is one row after TCRdb ran MiXCR on the PCR reads. This table has some 200,000 distinct CDR3 sequences, about 8.4% appearing once. This sample comprised PBMCs, mostly from graft donor cells, obtained 360 days after TCRalphabeta/CD19-depleted stem cell transplant. This clonotype originated in a male patient between 2 and 10 years old who had a stem cell transplant for acute myeloid leukemia, so the T cells may come from the graft donor.

In DNA form, the CDR3 reads TGCGCCAGCAGCCTTTCTCCCCTAGCGGACCTCTCCTACGAGCAGTACTTC. Protein product: CASSLSPLADLSYEQYF. The chain carries TRBV5-1 and TRBJ2-7; TRBD2 matches at 7 bases. With 4 bases clipped from V and 0 bases from J, the junction kept 13 bases outside the gene matches. Germline V CDR1 and CDR2: SGHRS, YFSETQ. This CDR3 is built from 17 residues.